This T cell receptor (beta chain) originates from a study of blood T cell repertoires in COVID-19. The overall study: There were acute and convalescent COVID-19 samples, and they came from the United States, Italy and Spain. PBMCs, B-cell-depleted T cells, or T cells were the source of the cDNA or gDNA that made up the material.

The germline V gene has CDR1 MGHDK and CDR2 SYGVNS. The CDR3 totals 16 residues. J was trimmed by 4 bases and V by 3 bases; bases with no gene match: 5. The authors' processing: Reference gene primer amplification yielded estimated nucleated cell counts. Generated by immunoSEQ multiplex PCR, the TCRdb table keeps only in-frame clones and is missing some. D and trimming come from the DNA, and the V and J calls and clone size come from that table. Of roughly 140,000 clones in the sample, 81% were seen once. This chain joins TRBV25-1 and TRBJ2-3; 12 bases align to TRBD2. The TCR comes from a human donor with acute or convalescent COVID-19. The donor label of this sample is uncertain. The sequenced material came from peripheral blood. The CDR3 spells CASSESSGGASDTQYF. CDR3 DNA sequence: TGTGCCAGCAGTGAGTCTAGCGGGGGGGCATCAGATACGCAGTATTTT.